Listed below are T cell receptor beta chains from one sample, sequenced in a study of blood T cell repertoires in COVID-19. Profiling relied on immunoSEQ multiplex PCR, and the TCRdb table lists in-frame clones only, not all of them. The table has over 110,000 clones, 84% seen once. The sample was PBMCs or T cells enriched from blood (not recorded which). These receptor sequences come from a man aged 35-49 years with acute COVID-19. CDR3s leave out the opening cysteine and the closing phenylalanine or tryptophan.

j_gene,v_gene,CDR3aa
TRBJ1-5,TRBV27,ASSLLWQGGGQPQH
TRBJ2-3,TRBV5-1,ASSLGETFADTQY
TRBJ2-7,TRBV4-1,ASSPAGTGTAYEQY
TRBJ2-5,TRBV7-2,ASSLELSGRESGETQY
TRBJ2-1,TRBV4-3,ASSQDLDSLGNEQF
TRBJ2-3,TRBV24-1,ATSDLADTSTDTQY
TRBJ2-3,TRBV19,ASSKIRLDPSTDTQY
TRBJ1-5,TRBV19,ASRGTGVNQPQH
TRBJ1-2,TRBV27,ASRAWTGVYGYT
TRBJ1-2,TRBV6-6,ASSYSGDYGYT
TRBJ1-2,TRBV11-2,ASSLEYSNGYT
TRBJ2-1,TRBV19,ASSFPLAGGRNEQF
TRBJ1-2,TRBV2,ASSEDRRFIGYT
TRBJ2-3,TRBV18,ASSPGEDTDTQY
TRBJ2-3,TRBV4-1,ASTFSVAGPDTQY
TRBJ2-1,TRBV11-2,ASSFIFGGAVYNEQF
TRBJ2-5,TRBV5-1,ASRDLKDRRGRETQY
TRBJ2-5,TRBV7-2,ASSPWTSGGAVETQY
TRBJ2-6,TRBV27,ASSLTVAGGANVLT
TRBJ2-7,TRBV7-8,ASSLERGTVYEQY
TRBJ2-3,TRBV11-2,ASSLEGLTDTQY
TRBJ2-1,TRBV11-3,ASSLDRSVNEQF
TRBJ1-2,TRBV7-2,ASSLPGQTRYGYT
TRBJ2-5,TRBV3-1/TRBV3-2,ASSQVAGPWETQY
TRBJ2-7,TRBV11-2,ASSKTSAYEQY
TRBJ1-1,TRBV7-9,ASSLDADMNTEAF
TRBJ2-3,TRBV3-1/TRBV3-2,ASSRENLDTQY
TRBJ1-1,TRBV7-9,ASSLGANEDTEAF
TRBJ1-5,TRBV23-1,ASSQWRRVNQPQH
TRBJ1-1,TRBV7-2,ASSFSGGGNPTEAF
TRBJ2-5,TRBV6-5,ASSYGTSGGEETQY
TRBJ1-3,TRBV29-1,SAGTGTSGNTIY
TRBJ1-5,TRBV5-6,ASSLQGVYSNQPQH
TRBJ2-7,TRBV28,ASSLRLAGNEQY
TRBJ2-1,TRBV21-1,ASSKGTSGSGSTDEQF
TRBJ2-6,TRBV18,ASSPQGLRISSGANVLT
TRBJ1-1,TRBV5-1,ASSARQPNTEAF
TRBJ1-1,TRBV29-1,SVSWNTEAF
TRBJ1-5,TRBV28,ASSTLSGTGGHQPQH
TRBJ2-5,TRBV11-2,ASSLRTSGQETQY
TRBJ1-5,TRBV10-3,AIGGRGPNQPQH
TRBJ2-1,TRBV18,ASSGLAGGSVNEQF
TRBJ2-2,TRBV6-1,ASRIQGNTGELF
TRBJ1-5,TRBV4-3,ASSQVFNHGGGQPQH
TRBJ2-4,TRBV5-1,ASSLRVSGGMGAKNIQY
TRBJ2-1,TRBV7-8,ASSPRQGKQF
TRBJ1-5,TRBV30,AWSVREDQPQH